This T cell receptor beta chain derives from a study of shared clonotypes between healthy human individuals. The V gene's germline CDR1 is MNHEY and CDR2 SVGAGI. The V end lost 2 bases, the J end lost 3 bases, and 14 bases lay between the germline ends. This CDR3 region has 15 residues. Assay runs were performed at deep level. TCRdb's table, derived via immunoSEQ multiplex PCR, lists solely in-frame clones and lacks some. The sample lists 1,400,000 or so clones, around 98.5% occurring once. Overall study results and limits: A generally larger estimated richness was seen in naive subsets than in memory subsets. A few donors showed sharing of 4.5% to 5% of naive CD4 clonotypes.

For this clone: Its antigen is currently unknown.

The sequence came from a man aged 25-40 years in good health. The gene calls are TRBV6-5 and TRBJ2-7, with D tentatively TRBD1 (6 bases). The source material was naive CD4+ T cells sorted from blood. Subset defined: CD45RA+ positively selected. CDR3 sequence reads: CASSYGRGDRYEQYF. As DNA, the CDR3 is TGTGCCAGCAGTTACGGCAGGGGCGATCGCTACGAGCAGTACTTC.